The next 30 T cell receptor beta chains were all read from a single sample in a study of T cells in Graves' hyperthyroidism and ophthalmopathy (dated by TCRdb to the late 2010s). Preparation of the library involved multiplex PCR. Sequencer: Illumina HiSeq 2000. Amplification of TCR beta CDR3 regions was carried out from RNA transcripts. A first-round RT-PCR of the TCR CDR3 used the HTBI primer set with the Qiagen OneStep RT-PCR kit. TCRdb took the public reads, trimmed them with fastp at Q25, ran MiXCR for clone calling and kept in-frame beta chains. When rows share a CDR3 protein, they turn into one entry using the most common DNA and genes. The sample table shows 250,000 to 300,000 distinct CDR3 sequences, and around 15% are seen once. The top ten hold 30% to 35% of the sample. The sample was blood. The receptor source for this set is a woman aged 50 to 65 with Graves' hyperthyroidism that later progressed to Graves' ophthalmopathy.

This clonotype showed up many times. The chain links TRBV28 to TRBJ2-7; 7 bases are shared with TRBD2. The V gene's germline CDR1 is MDHEN and CDR2 SYDVKM. Losses at the gene ends were 7 bases for V and 2 bases for J; bases not matched to a gene: 11. The CDR3 is made up of 15 amino acids. Written as DNA, the CDR3 is TGTGCCAGCACTCCTCCGGGACTATTAACCTACGAGCAGTACTTC. Translating it yields CASTPPGLLTYEQYF.

This clonotype was observed many times. The chain combines TRBV3-1 with TRBJ1-5; TRBD1 might be the D (5 bases). With 1 base removed from V and 6 bases from J, the gap between germline ends came to 10 bases. Germline assignment: CDR1 LGHDT and CDR2 YNNKEL (reference sequence). The CDR3 length is 14 residues. The CDR3 is CASSQAGPLQPQHF. The CDR3 nucleotides are TGTGCCAGCAGCCAAGCGGGACCCCTTCAGCCCCAGCATTTT.

This chain uses TRBV20-1 with TRBJ2-1, with 7 bases matching TRBD2. CDR1 is DFQATT, CDR2 SNEGSKA, per germline (reference sequence). The CDR3 runs 14 residues. After removal of 3 bases from V and 9 bases from J, the junction contained 11 bases not matched to a gene. The CDR3 nucleotides read TGCAGTGCTAGCCCTCTAGGAGCGGGACTTGAGCAGTTCTTC. Its protein product is CSASPLGAGLEQFF.

The sample holds many counts of this clonotype. V and J are TRBV10-3 and TRBJ2-5, with D perhaps being TRBD1 or TRBD2 (7 bases each). Deletions cut 2 bases from V and 5 bases from J, with 18 bases between. The CDR3 loop spans 16 amino acids. Germline V gene lookup returns CDR1 ENHRY and CDR2 SYGVKD. The CDR3 protein is CAISEATGEGLETQYF. CDR3 in DNA: TGTGCCATCAGTGAGGCAACAGGGGAGGGTTTGGAGACCCAGTACTTC.

V is TRBV5-6 and J is TRBJ2-7; possibly TRBD2 for D (6 bases). The germline gives CDR1 SGHDT, CDR2 YYEEEE. This CDR3 region has 17 residues. The germline V and J ends were trimmed by 0 bases and 2 bases, with 18 bases remaining between them. The CDR3: CASSLDARRGPTYEQYF. DNA of the CDR3: TGTGCCAGCAGCTTGGACGCACGGCGGGGACCCACCTACGAGCAGTACTTC.

This clonotype was detected ten times or more. The chain joins TRBV27 to TRBJ1-2; 8 bases fit TRBD1. The germline CDR1 and CDR2 sequences are MNHEY and SMNVEV (reference sequence). J lost 4 bases, V lost 5 bases, and 6 bases had no gene match. This CDR3 has 14 residues. The CDR3 DNA is TGTGCCAGCAGTATCTCGACAGGGGCCTATGGCTACACCTTC. Translation: CASSISTGAYGYTF.

In regard to this clonotype: This sequence may be a read error, since a much larger clone differs from it by one base. The gene calls are TRBV4-2 and TRBJ2-2, with D perhaps TRBD1 or TRBD2 (7 bases each). This CDR3 is built from 16 residues. CDR1 LGHNA and CDR2 YNFKEQ come from the germline V gene. With 1 base removed from V and 4 bases from J, the gap between germline ends came to 13 bases. The CDR3 protein is CASSQGQGEGTGELFF. The CDR3 bases are TGTGCCAGCAGCCAAGGGCAGGGGGAGGGCACCGGGGAGCTGTTTTTT.

The genes are TRBV7-9 and TRBJ1-2; the D is unclear. The CDR3 extends over 11 amino acids. Trimming removed 4 bases at V and 5 bases at J, with 5 bases between. Germline assignment: CDR1 SEHNR and CDR2 FQNEAQ (reference sequence). CDR3 nucleotides: TGTGCCAGCAGCTCCGCGTATGGCTACACCTTC. It is translated as CASSSAYGYTF.

A few counts support this clonotype. J is TRBJ2-2 and V is TRBV30; TRBD2 matches 13 bases. CDR3 length: 16 residues. V was pared by 6 bases and J by 4 bases, with 8 bases of the junction left unmatched. The germline V gene encodes CDR1 GTSNPN and CDR2 SVGIG (reference sequence). CDR3 DNA sequence: TGTGCCTGTAGACTAGCGGGAGGCAGGGGCACCGGGGAGCTGTTTTTT. Translating it yields CACRLAGGRGTGELFF.

The CDR3 DNA reads TGCAGCGTCGCGTTACCAGCGGGAGGGAGGAATGAGCAGTTCTTC. It specifies CSVALPAGGRNEQFF. V gene TRBV29-1 combines with J gene TRBJ2-1; 10 positions match TRBD2. Germline V gene sequence: CDR1 SQVTM, CDR2 ANQGSEA. The CDR3 is 15 amino acids. Losses at the gene ends were 6 bases for V and 7 bases for J; bases not matched to a gene: 12.

This clonotype occurred many times. The J gene is TRBJ2-4, the V gene TRBV5-1; D is uncertain. The CDR3 has 15 residues. Germline V gene lookup returns CDR1 SGHRS and CDR2 YFSETQ. V gave up 3 bases and J gave up 0 bases, with 10 bases separating them. DNA of the CDR3: TGCGCCAGCAGCTCTATGGGGATAGCCAAAAACATTCAGTACTTC. Its protein product is CASSSMGIAKNIQYF.

This clonotype was observed many times. The rearrangement links TRBV18 to TRBJ1-1; D remains unclear. This CDR3 region has 15 residues. Per germline, CDR1 KGHSH and CDR2 LQKENI. The germline V and J ends were trimmed by 2 bases and 1 base, with 11 bases remaining between them. CDR3 sequence: CASSPNGGTNTEAFF. The DNA for the CDR3 is TGTGCCAGCTCACCAAATGGCGGTACGAACACTGAAGCTTTCTTT.

This clonotype occurred a few times. J is TRBJ2-7 and V is TRBV6-2 or TRBV6-3, with D maybe TRBD2 (6 bases). The V and J ends lost 4 bases and 6 bases respectively, with 25 bases between them. The CDR3 totals 17 residues. Germline V gives CDR1 MNHEY, CDR2 SVGEGT. In DNA, the CDR3 is TGTGCCAGCAGTTCCCTCGGGGGTAGCGAGAGTTTTGGCGAGCAGTACTTC. Translation: CASSSLGGSESFGEQYF.

Details on this clonotype: This clone may be a read error of a much larger clone one base away. The genes are TRBV10-3 and TRBJ1-2; the match to TRBD1 covers 7 bases. CDR1 and CDR2 from the germline V gene are ENHRY and SYGVKD. The CDR3 sequence is 16 residues long. CDR3 DNA: TGTGCCATCAGCCGAGGGGGGACAGAATTCTCCTATGGCTGCACCTTC. It is translated as CAISRGGTEFSYGCTF.

This rearrangement joins TRBV19 to TRBJ1-4, with TRBD1 matching over 11 bases. This CDR3 has 16 residues. Germline loops: CDR1 LNHDA, CDR2 SQIVND (reference sequence). Unmatched junction bases numbered 11, after V lost 7 bases and J lost 7 bases. The CDR3 bases are TGTGCCAGTACCCGGATAGATGGGACAGGGGGTGAAAAACTGTTTTTT. Protein product: CASTRIDGTGGEKLFF.

This clonotype was observed at least ten times. This chain uses TRBV29-1 with TRBJ2-3, with TRBD1 matching over 9 bases. The junction had 2 bases not matched to a gene; V was cut back by 7 bases and J by 0 bases. CDR1 and CDR2 from the germline V gene are SQVTM and ANQGSEA. CDR3 length: 13 residues. CDR3 region: CSATGGSTDTQYF. The CDR3 DNA is TGCAGCGCGACAGGGGGAAGCACAGATACGCAGTATTTT.

This clonotype was seen repeatedly, ten times or more. CDR3 protein: CASSLTGGVAKNIQYF. The CDR3 DNA reads as TGCGCCAGCAGCTTGACGGGGGGGGTTGCCAAAAACATTCAGTACTTC. The chain carries TRBV5-1 and TRBJ2-4, with 8 bases fitting TRBD2. The CDR3 runs to 16 residues. V gave up 1 base and J gave up 1 base; unmatched junction bases: 4. Per germline, CDR1 SGHRS and CDR2 YFSETQ.

This clonotype was observed many times. CDR3 nucleotide sequence: TGTGCCAGTAGTACCGGGGGGGGCCTCACTGAAGCTTTCTTT. It yields the protein CASSTGGGLTEAFF. The chain carries TRBV19 and TRBJ1-1; D might be TRBD1 (6 bases). The CDR3 is made up of 14 amino acids. Germline loops: CDR1 LNHDA, CDR2 SQIVND (reference sequence). V dropped 4 bases and J dropped 4 bases, with 13 bases sitting between them.

This clonotype showed up many times. The gene calls are TRBV7-8 and TRBJ1-1; possibly TRBD1 for D (6 bases). The CDR3 has 15 residues. The V gene lost 1 base and the J gene lost 4 bases, with 13 bases spanning the gap. CDR1 and CDR2 from the germline V gene are SGHVS and FQNEAQ. CDR3: CASSLEGGLGTEAFF. Here the CDR3 DNA reads TGTGCCAGCAGCTTAGAAGGGGGGCTAGGCACTGAAGCTTTCTTT.

This clonotype was counted ten times or more. This sequence joins TRBV6-1 and TRBJ1-5; D might be TRBD1 (5 bases). The germline CDR1 and CDR2 sequences are MNHNS and SASEGT. The germline V and J ends were trimmed by 5 bases and 7 bases, with 21 bases remaining between them. This CDR3 region has 16 residues. The CDR3 DNA reads as TGTGCCAGCAGTCCGGGCCGGGACGGGTATGGGCAGCCCCAGCATTTT. Protein: CASSPGRDGYGQPQHF.

As for this clonotype: A much larger clone is a single base away; this may be a read error. The V and J genes are TRBV20-1 and TRBJ1-6, with unresolved D. The CDR3 sequence is 14 residues long. Per the germline V gene, CDR1 is DFQATT and CDR2 is SNEGSKA (reference sequence). The CDR3 region has the DNA TGCAGTACTAGCGGGAGGAGTTGGAATTCACCCCTCCACTTT. It is translated as CSTSGRSWNSPLHF.

This clonotype was found many times. The V call is TRBV6-1, the J call TRBJ1-1; D unresolved. CDR1 and CDR2 (germline): MNHNS, SASEGT. The V end lost 3 bases, the J end lost 5 bases, and 16 bases lay between the germline ends. CDR3 length: 15 amino acids. The CDR3 is CASSEYWGSDTEAFF. DNA for the CDR3: TGTGCCAGCAGTGAGTATTGGGGAAGTGATACTGAAGCTTTCTTT.

This clonotype occurred many times. The genes are TRBV11-2 and TRBJ1-4; TRBD1 agrees at 7 bases. V dropped 2 bases and J dropped 1; count of bases not matched to a gene: 1. The CDR3 spans 15 residues. Germline V gene data show CDR1 as SGHAT and CDR2 as FQNNGV. The CDR3 DNA sequence: TGTGCCAGCAGCTTAAGACAGGGAACTAATGAAAAACTGTTTTTT. Translating it yields CASSLRQGTNEKLFF.

The sample holds many counts of this clonotype. V usage is TRBV18 and J usage is TRBJ2-1; no reliable D call. Trimming pared 2 bases from V and 5 bases from J, leaving 10 bases between. There are 14 residues in the CDR3. Per germline, CDR1 KGHSH and CDR2 LQKENI. The CDR3, as DNA: TGTGCCAGCTCACCAGGGGTCGCCAACAATGAGCAGTTCTTC. It yields the protein CASSPGVANNEQFF.

This clonotype has more than one count but fewer than ten. The CDR3 loop is CASSAVRDSIYGYTF. CDR3 coding DNA: TGTGCCAGCAGTGCGGTGCGGGACAGTATCTATGGCTACACCTTC. This sequence joins TRBV25-1 and TRBJ1-2; 7 bases fit TRBD1. Germline V gene data show CDR1 as MGHDK and CDR2 as SYGVNS. Trimming at V came to 4 bases and at J to 4 bases, leaving 9 bases not matched to a gene. This CDR3 contains 15 residues.

The chain employs TRBV20-1 and TRBJ2-7; 8 nucleotides line up with TRBD1. With 5 bases clipped from V and 5 bases from J, the junction kept 5 bases outside the gene matches. CDR1 and CDR2 from the germline V gene are DFQATT and SNEGSKA (reference sequence). The CDR3 totals 12 residues. The CDR3, as DNA: TGCAGTGCTGATCAGGGGGCCAACGAGCAGTACTTC. It translates to CSADQGANEQYF.

The chain combines TRBV10-1 with TRBJ1-2, with D unresolved. Deletions cut 3 bases from V and 8 bases from J, with 10 bases between. Germline V gene lookup returns CDR1 WNHNN and CDR2 SYGVQD (reference sequence). The CDR3 has 12 residues. The CDR3 DNA is TGCGCCAGCAGTGATGGAGGTGGAGGCTACACCTTC. It yields the protein CASSDGGGGYTF.

This chain uses TRBV6-1 with TRBJ1-2, with D possibly matching TRBD1 (6 bases). Germline V gives CDR1 MNHNS, CDR2 SASEGT. Trimming removed 5 bases from V and 1 base from J, with 23 bases in between. CDR3 size: 18 residues. The CDR3 DNA sequence: TGTGCCAGCAGTTCCAGTCGGACAGCACGCATACTTAACTATGGCTACACCTTC. Its protein is CASSSSRTARILNYGYTF.

This clonotype was seen repeatedly, ten times or more. The chain carries TRBV20-1 and TRBJ2-3, with TRBD2 as a possible D gene (5 bases). Germline CDR1 is DFQATT and CDR2 is SNEGSKA (reference sequence). V shed 3 bases and J shed 2 bases, with 9 bases lying between them. The CDR3 has 13 amino acids. This CDR3 is CSASGLYTDTQYF. The CDR3 DNA reads TGCAGTGCTAGTGGACTTTACACAGATACGCAGTATTTT.

There are many counts of this clonotype. The rearrangement links TRBV2 to TRBJ2-3; a weak D match, TRBD2 (6 bases). This CDR3 contains 17 residues. V was pared by 6 bases and J by 6 bases, with 25 bases between. CDR1 and CDR2 (germline): SNHLY, FYNNEI. CDR3 coding DNA: TGTGCCAGCAGACCCGGGGTTGGGGCTAGCGCGGGGGATACGCAGTATTTT. As protein: CASRPGVGASAGDTQYF. Full variable domain (outside the CDR3, taken from reference TRBV2 and TRBJ2-3): EPEVTQTPSHQVTQMGQEVILRCVPISNHLYFYWYRQILGQKVEFLVSFYNNEISEKSEIFDDQFSVERPDGSNFTLKIRSTKLEDSAMYFCASRPGVGASAGDTQYFGPGTRLTVL.